The 25 T cell receptor beta chains listed next were all sequenced from one sample in a study of a mutant IDH1 vaccine in newly diagnosed glioma. Generated by immunoSEQ multiplex PCR, the TCRdb table keeps only in-frame clones and is missing some. Among 25,000 to 35,000 clones, around 89% were seen once, and the ten largest hold roughly a fifth. The sample's time point: week 5, during vaccination. With topical imiquimod, each dose of the vaccine consisted of 300 ug of mutant IDH1 20-mer peptide. The antigens for these receptors are not known. The sequences come from PBMCs, collected from a glioma patient whose treatment included an IDH1 peptide vaccine. The source of these receptors is a man between 18 and 35 years old with glioma.

In DNA form, the CDR3 reads TGTGCCTGGAGTGTACGGTACACTGAAGCTTTCTTT. Translation: CAWSVRYTEAFF. The chain joins TRBV30 to TRBJ1-1; D is unresolved. The CDR3 sequence is 12 residues long. V lost 0 bases, J lost 3 bases, and 5 bases lay in between. The germline gives CDR1 GTSNPN, CDR2 SVGIG (reference sequence).

The chain joins TRBV9 to TRBJ2-5; tentatively, D is TRBD1 (6 bases). The germline V and J ends were trimmed by 0 bases and 4 bases, with 16 bases remaining between them. This CDR3 comprises 16 residues. Germline V lookup: CDR1 SGDLS, CDR2 YYNGEE. This chain's CDR3 is CASSVAQSTGRETQYF. CDR3 DNA: TGTGCCAGCAGCGTAGCCCAATCCACAGGGCGAGAGACCCAGTACTTC.

In this sample, this clone turned up once. This rearrangement joins TRBV4-1 to TRBJ2-7, with 9 bases fitting TRBD2. The CDR3 contains 16 residues. CDR1 MGHRA and CDR2 YSYEKL come from the germline V gene. The V gene end was trimmed by 1 base and the J gene end by 7 bases; junction bases not matched to a gene: 11. CDR3 bases: TGCGCCAGCAGCCAAGGATCTCCCAGCGGGAGGAAAGAGCAGTACTTC. Translated, it gives CASSQGSPSGRKEQYF.

The rearrangement links TRBV9 to TRBJ1-1, with a weak D call TRBD1 (5 bases). CDR1 is SGDLS, CDR2 YYNGEE, per germline. The V end was cut by 0 bases, the J end by 1 base, with 10 bases between. The CDR3 runs to 15 residues. In nucleotides, the CDR3 is TGTGCCAGCAGCGTAGGAGGCAGGGCGAACACTGAAGCTTTCTTT. This encodes CASSVGGRANTEAFF.

V usage is TRBV10-3 and J usage is TRBJ1-4; 9 nucleotides align to TRBD1. The ends lost 8 bases at V and 5 bases at J; junction bases unmatched: 3. Germline V gene sequence: CDR1 ENHRY, CDR2 SYGVKD. The CDR3 consists of 13 residues. The CDR3, as DNA: TGTGCCATCCGTGGGACAGGGAATGAAAAACTGTTTTTT. It yields the protein CAIRGTGNEKLFF.

This chain uses TRBV15 with TRBJ1-4, with 8 bases fitting TRBD1. The CDR3 runs 14 residues. V lost 4 bases and J lost 4; bases outside the gene matches: 2. Germline lookup yields CDR1 LNHNV and CDR2 YYDKDF (reference sequence). The CDR3 is CATSTQGGNEKLFF. The DNA for the CDR3 is TGTGCCACCAGCACACAGGGGGGTAATGAAAAACTGTTTTTT. The full variable domain, completed using reference TRBV15 and TRBJ1-4, is DAMVIQNPRYQVTQFGKPVTLSCSQTLNHNVMYWYQQKSSQAPKLLFHYYDKDFNNEADTPDNFQSRRPNTSFCFLDIRSPGLGDTAMYLCATSTQGGNEKLFFGSGTQLSVL.

V and J are TRBV4-3 and TRBJ2-7; D may be TRBD2 (7 bases). The CDR3 is made up of 16 amino acids. Trimming stripped 0 bases from V and 2 bases from J, with 14 bases between. The germline V gene encodes CDR1 LGHNA and CDR2 YSLEER. The CDR3 nucleotides read TGCGCCAGCAGCCAAGATATGAGGGGGAGGGCCTACGAGCAGTACTTC. It translates to CASSQDMRGRAYEQYF.

The chain joins TRBV6-5 to TRBJ1-3; perhaps TRBD1 as D (5 bases). The CDR3 totals 14 residues. Germline values: CDR1 MNHEY, CDR2 SVGAGI. Trimming stripped 6 bases from V and 1 base from J, with 10 bases between. CDR3 loop: CASRKGVSGNTIYF. Here the CDR3 DNA reads TGTGCCAGCAGAAAAGGGGTGTCTGGAAACACCATATATTTT.

The chain is built from TRBV30 and TRBJ1-5, with 7 bases matching TRBD1. The CDR3 loop spans 13 amino acids. Germline V CDR1 and CDR2: GTSNPN, SVGIG (reference sequence). The trim removed 5 bases at V and 5 bases at J, leaving 6 bases unmatched. CDR3 in DNA: TGTGCCTGGGCGACAGGGTGGCATCAGCCCCAGCATTTT. It codes for CAWATGWHQPQHF.

CDR3 nucleotides: TGTGCCAGCAGTGTACGGGGAGGGCAAGGGAACGTCCTGACTTTC. This encodes CASSVRGGQGNVLTF. The rearrangement joins TRBV2 to TRBJ2-6; 7 bases agree with TRBD2. The length of the CDR3 is 15 residues. Germline CDR1 is SNHLY and CDR2 is FYNNEI. The ends lost 4 bases at V and 10 bases at J; junction bases unmatched: 10.

The chain employs TRBV29-1 and TRBJ1-1; D gene ambiguous. Between the trimmed V and J ends, which lost 8 bases and 4 bases, there was a span of 11 bases. Germline V gene lookup returns CDR1 SQVTM and CDR2 ANQGSEA. The CDR3 is made up of 11 amino acids. The CDR3 spells CSPRRTTEAFF. CDR3 bases: TGCAGCCCCAGACGGACCACTGAAGCTTTCTTT.

This chain connects TRBV4-3 to TRBJ2-7; D call uncertain. The germline V and J ends were trimmed by 0 bases and 2 bases, with 14 bases remaining between them. The CDR3 has 16 residues. Germline V gene sequence: CDR1 LGHNA, CDR2 YSLEER. Here the CDR3 DNA reads TGCGCCAGCAGCCAAGAAATGAACCCCGAGGCCTACGAGCAGTACTTC. Amino acid sequence: CASSQEMNPEAYEQYF.

The chain combines TRBV30 with TRBJ1-4; no definite D call. This CDR3 comprises 15 residues. V dropped 0 bases and J dropped 2 bases, with 10 bases sitting between them. Germline CDR1 and CDR2: GTSNPN and SVGIG (reference sequence). CDR3 amino acids: CAWSVRGGTNEKLFF. DNA for the CDR3: TGTGCCTGGAGTGTCCGGGGAGGCACTAATGAAAAACTGTTTTTT. Full variable domain (outside the CDR3, taken from reference TRBV30 and TRBJ1-4): SQTIHQWPATLVQPVGSPLSLECTVEGTSNPNLYWYRQAAGRGLQLLFYSVGIGQISSEVPQNLSASRPQDRQFILSSKKLLLSDSGFYLCAWSVRGGTNEKLFFGSGTQLSVL.

The genes are TRBV13 and TRBJ1-5; TRBD1 matches at 8 bases. There are 17 residues in the CDR3. V lost 2 bases to trimming and J lost 0 bases; unmatched junction nucleotides: 6. CDR1 and CDR2 from the germline V gene are PRHDT and FYEKMQ (reference sequence). CDR3 bases: TGTGCCAGCAGCTTAACAGGGGGGGATTATAGCAATCAGCCCCAGCATTTT. It is translated as CASSLTGGDYSNQPQHF.

The chain is built from TRBV9 and TRBJ2-7; tentative D call: TRBD1 (5 bases). Germline-derived CDR1 and CDR2 are SGDLS and YYNGEE. The CDR3 length is 15 residues. The V and J ends lost 0 bases and 1 base respectively, with 11 bases between them. Here the CDR3 DNA reads TGTGCCAGCAGCGTAGGGCAGGGCGTATCCTACGAGCAGTACTTC. Translating it yields CASSVGQGVSYEQYF.

This clone has more than one count but fewer than ten. V is TRBV28 and J is TRBJ1-5; D gene uncertain. Per germline, CDR1 MDHEN and CDR2 SYDVKM. With 6 bases removed from V and 0 bases from J, the gap between germline ends came to 12 bases. This CDR3 is built from 15 residues. CDR3 residues: CASSRITTSNQPQHF. The CDR3 nucleotides read TGTGCCAGCAGCCGTATTACAACTAGCAATCAGCCCCAGCATTTT.

The rearrangement uses TRBV29-1 and TRBJ2-7, with 8 bases identical to TRBD1. The germline V gene encodes CDR1 SQVTM and CDR2 ANQGSEA. This CDR3 region has 13 residues. V trimming: 6 bases; J trimming: 6 bases; junction bases outside the gene matches: 10. The CDR3 region is CSVFWGTGSEQYF. The CDR3 nucleotides read TGCAGCGTCTTCTGGGGGACAGGCTCCGAGCAGTACTTC.

The V call is TRBV5-1, the J call TRBJ2-2; D gene uncertain. There are 13 residues in the CDR3. Germline-derived CDR1 and CDR2 are SGHRS and YFSETQ. Trimming took 0 bases from V and 8 from J, leaving 8 bases between them. The CDR3 protein is CASSLDVRGELFF. The CDR3 DNA is TGCGCCAGCAGCTTGGATGTCAGGGGGGAGCTGTTTTTT.

CDR3 region: CASSGLVGGELFF. The CDR3 DNA sequence: TGTGCCAGCAGTGGACTAGTCGGCGGGGAGCTGTTTTTT. The chain combines TRBV2 with TRBJ2-2; TRBD2 might be the D (6 bases). With 4 bases removed from V and 7 bases from J, the gap between germline ends came to 10 bases. Germline loops: CDR1 SNHLY, CDR2 FYNNEI. The CDR3 contains 13 residues.

This rearrangement joins TRBV27 to TRBJ2-1; D might be TRBD2 (5 bases). The germline V gene encodes CDR1 MNHEY and CDR2 SMNVEV (reference sequence). This CDR3 has 13 amino acids. V was clipped by 5 bases and J by 9 bases, with 14 bases between them. CDR3 sequence: CASSHTLAGEQFF. The CDR3 DNA sequence: TGTGCCAGCAGTCACACGCTAGCCGGTGAGCAGTTCTTC.

The gene calls are TRBV18 and TRBJ2-2; D gene unclear. CDR1 and CDR2 from the germline V gene are KGHSH and LQKENI. The CDR3 spans 13 residues. V was shortened by 4 bases and J by 1 base, with 4 bases between the two germline ends. Here the CDR3 DNA reads TGTGCCAGCTCACGTGTGAACACCGGGGAGCTGTTTTTT. Amino acids: CASSRVNTGELFF.

This chain joins TRBV7-9 and TRBJ2-5; 8 bases are shared with TRBD2. This CDR3 is 14 amino acids long. Germline-derived CDR1 and CDR2 are SEHNR and FQNEAQ (reference sequence). Germline trimming cut 5 bases from V and 5 bases from J; bases unmatched to any gene: 7. The CDR3 sequence is CASSESAGVETQYF. Here the CDR3 DNA reads TGTGCCAGCAGCGAGTCAGCGGGAGTCGAGACCCAGTACTTC.

This clone showed up just a few times. J is TRBJ1-1 and V is TRBV6-1, with D perhaps TRBD1 (5 bases). With 1 base removed from V and 5 bases from J, the gap between germline ends came to 23 bases. The CDR3 extends over 18 amino acids. Germline V lookup: CDR1 MNHNS, CDR2 SASEGT. CDR3 residues: CASSEGPGWGVMGTEAFF. CDR3 nucleotides: TGTGCCAGCAGTGAAGGCCCCGGCTGGGGGGTGATGGGGACTGAAGCTTTCTTT.

V usage is TRBV5-1 and J usage is TRBJ1-1; TRBD1 might be the D (6 bases). The germline CDR1 and CDR2 sequences are SGHRS and YFSETQ. V lost 4 bases and J lost 1, with 17 bases in between. This CDR3 comprises 16 residues. The CDR3 here is CASSPQGQNRNTEAFF. The CDR3 DNA sequence: TGCGCCAGCAGCCCCCAGGGGCAAAATCGGAACACTGAAGCTTTCTTT.

V usage is TRBV2 and J usage is TRBJ1-6, with D hard to call. In germline, CDR1 is SNHLY, CDR2 FYNNEI. V was pared by 6 bases and J by 10 bases, with 7 bases between. The CDR3 covers 11 residues. The CDR3 region has the DNA TGTGCCAGCAGGGTCTGGTCACCCCTCCACTTT. Translation: CASRVWSPLHF.